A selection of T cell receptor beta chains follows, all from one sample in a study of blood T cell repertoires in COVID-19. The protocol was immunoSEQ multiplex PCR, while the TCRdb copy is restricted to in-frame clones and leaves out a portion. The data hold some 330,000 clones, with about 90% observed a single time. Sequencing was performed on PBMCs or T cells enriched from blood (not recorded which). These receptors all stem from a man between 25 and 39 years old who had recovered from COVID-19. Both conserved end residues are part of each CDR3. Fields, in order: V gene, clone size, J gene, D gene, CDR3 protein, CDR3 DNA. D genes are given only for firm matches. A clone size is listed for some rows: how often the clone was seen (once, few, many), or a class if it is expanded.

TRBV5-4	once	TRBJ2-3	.	CASSPDGGTDTQYF	TGTGCCAGCAGCCCGGACGGGGGCACAGATACGCAGTATTTT
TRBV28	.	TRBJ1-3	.	CASTAGSGNTIYF	TGTGCCAGCACGGCGGGCTCTGGAAACACCATATATTTT
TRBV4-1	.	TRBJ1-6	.	CASSHLAGSPLHF	TGCGCCAGCAGCCACCTTGCGGGTTCACCCCTCCACTTT
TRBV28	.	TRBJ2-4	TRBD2	CASTSGGAPNIQYF	TGTGCCAGTACTAGCGGGGGGGCCCCAAACATTCAGTACTTC
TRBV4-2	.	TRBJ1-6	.	CASRQGGGLNSPLHF	TGTGCCAGCAGACAAGGGGGGGGCCTCAATTCACCCCTCCACTTT
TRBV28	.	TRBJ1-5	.	CASSLATRQSNQPQHF	TGTGCCAGCAGTTTAGCGACACGACAAAGCAATCAGCCCCAGCATTTT
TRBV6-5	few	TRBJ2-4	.	CASSYGAAKNIQYF	TGTGCCAGCAGTTACGGGGCGGCCAAAAACATTCAGTACTTC
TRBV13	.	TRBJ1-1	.	CASSLETGEAFF	TGTGCCAGCAGCCTAGAGACGGGTGAAGCTTTCTTT
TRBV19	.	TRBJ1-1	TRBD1	CASSQPGDREEAFF	TGTGCCAGTAGTCAGCCTGGGGACAGGGAAGAAGCTTTCTTT
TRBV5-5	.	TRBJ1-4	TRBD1	CASSGRTGVATNEKLFF	TGTGCCAGCAGCGGAAGGACAGGGGTGGCAACTAATGAAAAACTGTTTTTT
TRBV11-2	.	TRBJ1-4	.	CASSLSSERGKNEKLFF	TGTGCCAGCAGCTTATCGAGTGAACGGGGAAAGAATGAAAAACTGTTTTTT
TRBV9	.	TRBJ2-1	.	CASSGYNGEISYNEQFF	TGTGCCAGCAGCGGGTACAACGGGGAGATCTCCTACAATGAGCAGTTCTTC
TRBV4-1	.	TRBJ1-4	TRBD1	CASSQFNRGGNEKLFF	TGCGCCAGCAGCCAATTTAACAGGGGTGGTAATGAAAAACTGTTTTTT
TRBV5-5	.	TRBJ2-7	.	CASSLTANYEQYF	TGTGCCAGCAGCTTGACAGCCAACTACGAGCAGTACTTC
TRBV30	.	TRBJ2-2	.	CAWTFGGYTGELFF	TGTGCCTGGACCTTCGGGGGTTACACCGGGGAGCTGTTTTTT
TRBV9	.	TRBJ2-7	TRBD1	CASSEGAGDSYEQYF	TGTGCCAGCAGCGAGGGGGCAGGGGACTCCTACGAGCAGTACTTC
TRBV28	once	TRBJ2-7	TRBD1	CASSSLTGSRSYEQYF	TGTGCCAGCAGTTCCTTGACAGGGAGTAGGTCCTACGAGCAGTACTTC
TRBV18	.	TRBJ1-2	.	CASSPSYPGSGYTF	TGTGCCAGCTCACCATCGTATCCGGGTTCTGGCTACACCTTC
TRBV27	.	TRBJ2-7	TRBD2	CASSLSGLAGYEQYF	TGTGCCAGCAGTTTATCCGGACTAGCGGGGTACGAGCAGTACTTC
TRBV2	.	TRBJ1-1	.	CASRERDRLLNTEAFF	TGTGCCAGCAGGGAACGAGACAGGCTGTTGAACACTGAAGCTTTCTTT
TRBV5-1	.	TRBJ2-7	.	CASSVRQDYYEQYF	TGCGCCAGCAGCGTGAGACAGGATTACTACGAGCAGTACTTC
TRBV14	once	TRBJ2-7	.	CASSQMTASYEQYF	TGTGCCAGCAGCCAGATGACAGCCAGCTACGAGCAGTACTTC
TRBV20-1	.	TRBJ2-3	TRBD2	CSASVGGADTQYF	TGCAGTGCTAGTGTCGGGGGGGCAGATACGCAGTATTTT
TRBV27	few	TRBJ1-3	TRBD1	CASTSTGTSGNTIYF	TGTGCCAGCACTTCGACAGGGACCTCTGGAAACACCATATATTTT
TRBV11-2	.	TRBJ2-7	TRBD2	CASSLGTRTPEQYF	TGTGCCAGCAGCTTAGGGACTAGGACTCCCGAGCAGTACTTC
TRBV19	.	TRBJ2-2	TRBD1	CASRTDRAGAGELFF	TGTGCCAGTAGGACGGACAGGGCCGGCGCCGGGGAGCTGTTTTTT
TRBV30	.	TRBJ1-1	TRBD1	CAWSGNRDREIGWEAFF	TGTGCCTGGAGCGGCAACCGGGACAGGGAAATAGGTTGGGAAGCTTTCTTT
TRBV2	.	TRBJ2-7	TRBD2	CASRPEAGGSYEQYF	TGTGCCAGCAGGCCCGAAGCGGGGGGCTCCTACGAGCAGTACTTC
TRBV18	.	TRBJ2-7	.	CASSPGAPIYEQYF	TGTGCCAGCTCACCAGGGGCCCCTATCTACGAGCAGTACTTC
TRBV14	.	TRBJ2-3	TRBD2	CASSQGTSSTDTQYF	TGTGCCAGCAGCCAAGGGACTAGTAGCACAGATACGCAGTATTTT
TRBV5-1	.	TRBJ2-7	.	CAIGPTSGSYEQYF	TGCGCCATCGGACCGACTAGTGGATCCTACGAGCAGTACTTC
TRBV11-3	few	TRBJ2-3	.	CASSSASSGADTQYF	TGTGCCAGCAGCTCCGCCTCCTCAGGGGCAGATACGCAGTATTTT
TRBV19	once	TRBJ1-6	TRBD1	CASTSGRGQGNSPLHF	TGTGCCAGTACCAGTGGTAGGGGGCAAGGTAATTCACCCCTCCACTTT